The TCR beta chain under discussion was sequenced for a study of OX40 agonist ivuxolimab in advanced cancers. Overall study context: Participants, about 83% male, averaged approximately 65 years of age, ranging from roughly 23 to 80. Partial responses were seen in three patients, one with hepatocellular carcinoma and two with cutaneous melanoma.

The CDR3 totals 14 residues. Germline V gene data show CDR1 as SEHNR and CDR2 as FQNEAQ (reference sequence). With 6 bases removed from V and 0 bases from J, the gap between germline ends came to 12 bases. Notes on this clone: The antigen is undetermined.

Study results and limitations: Both blood CD4+ and CD8+ T cells showed clonal growth by week 6 at 0.1 to 3.0 mg/kg.

The assay was immunoSEQ multiplex PCR, and TCRdb's table has in-frame clones only and misses some. The sample has some 85,000 clones, about 90% seen once; the top ten hold around 1.7%. This chain joins TRBV7-9 and TRBJ2-7; D may be TRBD1 (6 bases). This sequence was found in an adult with an advanced solid tumor such as melanoma, head and neck, liver or kidney cancer. The starting material was CD4+ or CD8+ T cells sorted from blood, obtained in a trial of the OX40 agonist ivuxolimab. In DNA form, the CDR3 reads TGTGCCAGCAGTTTCGACAGGCCCTCCTACGAGCAGTACTTC. This codes for CASSFDRPSYEQYF.